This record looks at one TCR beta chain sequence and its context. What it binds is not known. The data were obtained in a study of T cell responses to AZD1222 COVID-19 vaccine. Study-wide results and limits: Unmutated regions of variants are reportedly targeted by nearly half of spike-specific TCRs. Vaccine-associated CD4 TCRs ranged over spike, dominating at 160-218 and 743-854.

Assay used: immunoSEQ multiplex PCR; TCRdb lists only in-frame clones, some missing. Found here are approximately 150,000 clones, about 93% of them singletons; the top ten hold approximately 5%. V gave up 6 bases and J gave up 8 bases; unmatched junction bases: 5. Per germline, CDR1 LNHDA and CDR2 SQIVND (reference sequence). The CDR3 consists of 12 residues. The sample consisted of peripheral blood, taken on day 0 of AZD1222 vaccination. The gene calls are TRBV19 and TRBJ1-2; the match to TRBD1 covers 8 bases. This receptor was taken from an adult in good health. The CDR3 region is CASSGQGRGYTF. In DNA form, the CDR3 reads TGTGCCAGTAGCGGACAGGGACGCGGCTACACCTTC. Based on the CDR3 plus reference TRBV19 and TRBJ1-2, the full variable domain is DGGITQSPKYLFRKEGQNVTLSCEQNLNHDAMYWYRQDPGQGLRLIYYSQIVNDFQKGDIAEGYSVSREKKESFPLTVTSAQKNPTAFYLCASSGQGRGYTFGSGTRLTVV.